The rows below give T cell receptor beta chains drawn from one sample of a study of post-analysis software for immune sequencing data. TCRdb called the PCR reads again in MiXCR, with one record for every CDR3 protein. The table records about 200,000 distinct CDR3 sequences, roughly 30% of them present only once. Sequenced: blood. Receptors were obtained from a girl younger than 18 with multiple sclerosis. The CDR3 runs from the conserved cysteine through the conserved F or W. Each record gives: V gene, D gene, clone size, J gene, CDR3 DNA, CDR3 protein. D genes are given only for firm matches. Not every row has a clone size; where given, it reads once, few, many or a size class.

TRBV24-1	-	few	TRBJ2-5	TGTGCCACCAGTAGCCCACCCAGGGGAGGGACCCAGTACTTC	CATSSPPRGGTQYF
TRBV20-1	TRBD1	-	TRBJ1-2	TGCAGTGCTCGGGACAGTAACTATGGCTACACCTTC	CSARDSNYGYTF
TRBV28	-	-	TRBJ2-1	TGTGCCAGCAGTGAAGAAACAGGGATACATGAGCAGTTCTTC	CASSEETGIHEQFF
TRBV6-4	-	-	TRBJ1-2	TGTGCCAGCAGTGACTCCAGGCAGGCCAACTATGGCTACACCTTC	CASSDSRQANYGYTF
TRBV7-2	TRBD1	many	TRBJ2-1	TGTGCCAGCAGCTTATCCGGGACAGGATCCTACAATGAGCAGTTCTTC	CASSLSGTGSYNEQFF
TRBV5-1	TRBD2	once	TRBJ2-3	TGCGCCAGCAGCTTCCAAGGGACTAGCGTTGCAGATACGCAGTATTTT	CASSFQGTSVADTQYF
TRBV6-6	-	-	TRBJ1-2	TGTGCCAGCAGTTACAACGGGGACTATGGCTACACCTTC	CASSYNGDYGYTF
TRBV5-1	-	many	TRBJ2-1	TGCGCCAGCAGCGGGACCTTCAATGAGCAGTTCTTC	CASSGTFNEQFF
TRBV5-1	-	-	TRBJ1-2	TGCGCCAGCAGCTTGGTCTCCGGGACGGCTAACTATGGCTACACCTTC	CASSLVSGTANYGYTF
TRBV5-1	TRBD2	many	TRBJ2-1	TGCGCCAGCAGGCCTACTAGCGGGAGGGTTAATGAGCAGTTCTTC	CASRPTSGRVNEQFF
TRBV3-1	TRBD2	many	TRBJ2-3	TGTGCCAGCAGCGCTGGACTAGCGGGAGTAGGACTCCGCACAGATACGCAGTATTTT	CASSAGLAGVGLRTDTQYF
TRBV5-1	TRBD1	-	TRBJ2-7	TGCGCCAGCAGCCCTATAGGGGACAGGGCTCCCGAGCAGTACTTC	CASSPIGDRAPEQYF
TRBV20-1	-	many	TRBJ2-5	TGCAGTGCGAGCCAGCTAGACCAAGAGACCCAGTACTTC	CSASQLDQETQYF
TRBV29-1	-	many	TRBJ2-6	TGCAGCGCCCTAATTGGAGGGGCCAACGTCCTGACTTTC	CSALIGGANVLTF
TRBV7-9	-	few	TRBJ2-1	TGTGCCAGCAGCTTAGCCCCCAATGAGCAGTTCTTC	CASSLAPNEQFF
TRBV5-1	TRBD1	-	TRBJ2-2	TGCGCCAGCAGCTACCCCCAGGGACAGGGGAACACCGGGGAGCTGTTTTTT	CASSYPQGQGNTGELFF
TRBV15	-	many	TRBJ1-2	TGTGCCACCAGCAGTCAGGGGAGTGGCAGTGGCTACACCTTC	CATSSQGSGSGYTF
TRBV6-1	TRBD2	few	TRBJ2-3	TGTGCCAGCATCGGGACTAGGTCAGATACGCAGTATTTT	CASIGTRSDTQYF
TRBV20-1	-	-	TRBJ2-7	TGCAGTGCTAGAGGTCCTACCTACGAGCAGTACTTC	CSARGPTYEQYF
TRBV7-9	-	many	TRBJ2-7	TGTGCCAGCAGCTTAGTAGGGGCCGAGCAGTACTTC	CASSLVGAEQYF
TRBV6-1	-	few	TRBJ2-5	TGTGCCAGCAGTGTACAGGTTATTCAAGAGACCCAGTACTTC	CASSVQVIQETQYF
TRBV7-8	TRBD2	many	TRBJ2-7	TGTGCCAGCAGCTCCCGTGGTAGCGGGGACTCCTACGAGCAGTACTTC	CASSSRGSGDSYEQYF
TRBV7-2	-	few	TRBJ1-2	TGTGCCAGCAGCTTAGTTTTCGGTCTTGGGGATGGCTACACCTTC	CASSLVFGLGDGYTF
TRBV12-3/TRBV12-4	-	many	TRBJ1-2	TGTGCCAGCAGTTTGCTTGAGGGGCTTGGCTACACCTTC	CASSLLEGLGYTF
TRBV5-1	-	many	TRBJ2-7	TGCGCCAGCAGCCGCCGAGGAACAGGGATAAGCTACGAGCAGTACTTC	CASSRRGTGISYEQYF
TRBV4-1	-	few	TRBJ1-1	TGCGCCAGCAGCCAAGAGTTCTTGGCTGAAGCTTTCTTT	CASSQEFLAEAFF
TRBV6-5	-	many	TRBJ1-1	TGTGCCAGCAGTCGCTTGCAAGGACTCCTTGAAGCTTTCTTT	CASSRLQGLLEAFF
TRBV7-9	-	-	TRBJ1-4	TGTGCCAGCAGCCCTGAAGGCAAGGTCGAAAAACTGTTTTTT	CASSPEGKVEKLFF